This T cell receptor (beta chain) was found in a study of cytomegalovirus exposure and HLA in healthy donors. 13 Jbeta primers and 60 Vbeta primers were used for the PCR. The data were produced by immunoSEQ multiplex PCR, yet TCRdb's version contains in-frame clones alone and is incomplete. The repertoire has about 140,000 clones, around three quarters of them found once; the top ten carry 1.5% to 2%. CDR1 is SGHDT, CDR2 YYEEEE, per germline. V dropped 1 base and J dropped 1 base, with 11 bases sitting between them. This CDR3 is 15 amino acids long. Study-wide points: Within the data, a cluster of highly shared sequence variants was likely a sequencing artifact. Most sequenced TCRs were rare (though some public TCRs occurred in many donors).

About this clone: The target antigen is unknown.

The sample comprised PBMCs. The V gene is TRBV5-6, the J gene TRBJ1-1; D possibly corresponds to TRBD1 (5 bases). The origin of this receptor is a man in his forties in good health and CMV-seronegative. As DNA, the CDR3 is TGTGCCAGCAGCTTGATTTCAGGGCGGAACACTGAAGCTTTCTTT. Protein sequence: CASSLISGRNTEAFF.